Shown below are 25 T cell receptor beta chains from a single sample sequenced in a study of patients and donors after allogeneic stem cell transplantation (dated by TCRdb to the early 2020s). The receptor library was made with RT-PCR. TCRdb shows the sequencer as NextSeq 550. TCRdb's own reprocessing of the public reads used fastp at Q25 and MiXCR and kept productive beta chains. All rows with the same CDR3 protein become a single entry with the most common DNA and genes. The sample table shows about 160,000 distinct CDR3 sequences, and approximately 37% are seen once. The leading ten clones occupy around 50% of the sample. The sample comprised blood, either unsorted or a sorted T cell fraction (not recorded which). The receptors shown here come from a human donor who was either an allogeneic HSCT recipient or a stem cell or donor lymphocyte infusion donor (not recorded which). It is not recorded whose cells these are; they may come from a transplant donor.

V usage is TRBV27 and J usage is TRBJ2-1; 11 bases fit TRBD2. Trimming took 8 bases from V and 4 from J; bases not matched to a gene: 7. There are 15 residues in the CDR3. The V gene's germline CDR1 is MNHEY and CDR2 SMNVEV (reference sequence). The DNA of the CDR3 is TGTGCCAGCCGCCCTCTAGCGGGGGGTTACAATGAGCAGTTCTTC. It yields the protein CASRPLAGGYNEQFF.

CDR3 residues: CASSTSTNYGYTF. CDR3 DNA sequence: TGTGCCAGCAGTACAAGTACTAACTATGGCTACACCTTC. The gene calls are TRBV28 and TRBJ1-2; D remains ambiguous. CDR1 MDHEN and CDR2 SYDVKM come from the germline V gene. V lost 5 bases to trimming and J lost 0 bases, with 7 bases between them. This CDR3 comprises 13 residues.

This clonotype was observed a handful of times. This chain links TRBV27 with TRBJ1-1; the D is unclear. V was clipped by 5 bases and J by 11 bases, with 18 bases between them. The CDR3 contains 13 residues. CDR1 MNHEY and CDR2 SMNVEV come from the germline V gene (reference sequence). CDR3 region: CASSPQHGDYAFF. The CDR3 bases are TGTGCCAGCAGTCCGCAGCACGGGGATTACGCTTTCTTT.

This chain links TRBV20-1 with TRBJ2-7; D may be TRBD2 (6 bases). Germline CDR1 DFQATT, CDR2 SNEGSKA (reference sequence). Trimming took off 1 base at V and 2 bases at J, with 15 bases between the two ends. The CDR3 consists of 15 residues. The CDR3 DNA follows: TGCAGTGCTAGAGGCAAGGGGACTTCAACCTACGAGCAGTACTTC. Protein product: CSARGKGTSTYEQYF.

The rearrangement joins TRBV5-5 to TRBJ1-1; D is undetermined. Per the germline V gene, CDR1 is SGHKS and CDR2 is YYEKEE (reference sequence). V shed 0 bases and J shed 10 bases, with 13 bases lying between them. The CDR3 consists of 13 residues. CDR3 region: CASSLAGLEGAFF. The CDR3 DNA sequence: TGTGCCAGCAGCTTGGCCGGGCTGGAGGGAGCTTTCTTT.

CDR3 in amino acids: CACDSPYEQYF. CDR3 bases: TGTGCCTGTGACAGCCCCTACGAGCAGTACTTC. V usage is TRBV30 and J usage is TRBJ2-7; possibly TRBD1 for D (5 bases). Germline assignment: CDR1 GTSNPN and CDR2 SVGIG (reference sequence). The CDR3 covers 11 residues. V was clipped by 6 bases and J by 2 bases, with 8 bases between them.

V usage is TRBV10-2 and J usage is TRBJ1-2; no reliable D call. The CDR3 loop spans 11 amino acids. Trimming removed 4 bases at V and 9 bases at J, with 9 bases between. From germline, CDR1 is WSHSY and CDR2 SAAADI. Written as DNA, the CDR3 is TGCGCCAGCAGTGGCGGGAAAAGCTACACCTTC. It translates to CASSGGKSYTF.

The V call is TRBV5-1, the J call TRBJ2-3; 12 bases are a match to TRBD2. V gave up 0 bases and J gave up 4 bases; unmatched junction bases: 3. CDR1 and CDR2 (germline): SGHRS, YFSETQ. The CDR3 loop spans 16 amino acids. CDR3 nucleotide sequence: TGCGCCAGCAGCTTGGCCTCTAGCGGGGGGGCAGATACGCAGTATTTT. Translating it yields CASSLASSGGADTQYF.

The V call is TRBV20-1, the J call TRBJ2-2; possible D gene TRBD1, 6 bases. Deletions cut 5 bases from V and 7 bases from J, with 14 bases between. Germline V lookup: CDR1 DFQATT, CDR2 SNEGSKA (reference sequence). CDR3 length: 13 amino acids. The CDR3 reads CSAQLRGFGELFF. CDR3 nucleotide sequence: TGCAGTGCTCAACTCAGGGGATTCGGGGAGCTGTTTTTT.

The rearrangement uses TRBV15 and TRBJ2-7; D remains ambiguous. V was clipped by 2 bases and J by 1 base, with 15 bases between them. Germline V gene sequence: CDR1 LNHNV, CDR2 YYDKDF (reference sequence). CDR3 size: 16 residues. The CDR3 is CATSRLNTATSYEQYF. CDR3 nucleotides: TGTGCCACCAGCAGACTCAACACAGCTACATCCTACGAGCAGTACTTC.

This clonotype turned up a few times. This chain links TRBV20-1 with TRBJ2-3; 9 nucleotides match TRBD1. CDR3 length equals 14 residues. V lost 4 bases, J lost 1 base, and 3 bases stayed unmatched. CDR1 and CDR2 from the germline V gene are DFQATT and SNEGSKA (reference sequence). In nucleotides, the CDR3 is TGCAGTGCTAAGAGGACAGGGGGCACAGATACGCAGTATTTT. Translation: CSAKRTGGTDTQYF.

This clonotype was recorded a few times. The V gene is TRBV5-5, the J gene TRBJ1-3, with a possible D match to TRBD1 (5 bases). The CDR3 is made up of 16 amino acids. Trimming cost V 1 base and J 0 bases, with 11 bases left between them. Germline assignment: CDR1 SGHKS and CDR2 YYEKEE (reference sequence). The CDR3 here is CASSLKQADSGNTIYF. In DNA form, the CDR3 reads TGTGCCAGCAGCTTGAAACAGGCCGACTCTGGAAACACCATATATTTT.

The chain is built from TRBV25-1 and TRBJ2-3, with unresolved D. V lost 2 bases, J lost 1 base, and 13 bases lay in between. The germline gives CDR1 MGHDK, CDR2 SYGVNS. The CDR3 covers 16 residues. The CDR3 protein is CASSETGSFGTDTQYF. DNA of the CDR3: TGTGCCAGCAGTGAAACGGGCTCCTTCGGCACAGATACGCAGTATTTT.

This clonotype occurred a few times. The chain employs TRBV6-5 and TRBJ1-5; D remains ambiguous. This CDR3 is built from 15 residues. The V end was cut by 2 bases, the J end by 0 bases, with 8 bases between. From germline, CDR1 is MNHEY and CDR2 SVGAGI. CDR3 protein: CASSYGRYSNQPQHF. The CDR3 nucleotides read TGTGCCAGCAGTTACGGACGGTATAGCAATCAGCCCCAGCATTTT.

In its sample, this clonotype was seen a few times. The chain uses TRBV12-3 or TRBV12-4 and TRBJ1-4, with D perhaps matching TRBD1 (6 bases). This CDR3 has 12 amino acids. Trimming cost V 8 bases and J 3 bases, with 7 bases left between them. Here the CDR3 DNA reads TGTGCCAGCGGACAGCCTAATGAAAAACTGTTTTTT. Protein sequence: CASGQPNEKLFF.

This chain links TRBV20-1 with TRBJ2-7; 9 bases line up with TRBD1. CDR1 and CDR2 (germline): DFQATT, SNEGSKA (reference sequence). This CDR3 is 13 amino acids long. The V segment lost 5 bases and the J segment 3 bases; nucleotides outside the gene matches: 5. The CDR3 sequence is CSAGYRGLYEQYF. The CDR3 nucleotides are TGCAGTGCTGGATACAGGGGGCTCTACGAGCAGTACTTC.

The chain links TRBV29-1 to TRBJ2-5, with 7 bases lining up with TRBD1. After removal of 6 bases from V and 3 bases from J, the junction contained 4 bases not matched to a gene. The CDR3 loop spans 12 amino acids. Germline lookup yields CDR1 SQVTM and CDR2 ANQGSEA. The DNA for the CDR3 is TGCAGCGTGTCGACAGGGAAAGAGACCCAGTACTTC. This encodes CSVSTGKETQYF.

The rearrangement joins TRBV18 to TRBJ1-1; no clear D. The length of the CDR3 is 13 residues. The ends were cut back, 3 bases at V and 5 bases at J, with 10 bases in the middle. Germline lookup yields CDR1 KGHSH and CDR2 LQKENI. The CDR3 loop reads CASSPFGRTEAFF. In DNA, the CDR3 is TGTGCCAGCTCACCTTTCGGCAGAACTGAAGCTTTCTTT. Filled out from reference TRBV18 and TRBJ1-1, the complete variable domain reads NAGVMQNPRHLVRRRGQEARLRCSPMKGHSHVYWYRQLPEEGLKFMVYLQKENIIDESGMPKERFSAEFPKEGPSILRIQQVVRGDSAAYFCASSPFGRTEAFFGQGTRLTVV.

This clonotype was picked up one time. The genes are TRBV6-1 and TRBJ2-3; no firm D call. This CDR3 region has 12 residues. The V gene lost 4 bases and the J gene lost 5 bases, with 7 bases spanning the gap. Germline V gene lookup returns CDR1 MNHNS and CDR2 SASEGT. This CDR3 is CASSGGGDTQYF. The CDR3 nucleotides read TGTGCCAGCAGTGGCGGTGGAGATACGCAGTATTTT.

The chain combines TRBV12-3 or TRBV12-4 with TRBJ2-3; tentative D call: TRBD2 (6 bases). This CDR3 has 18 residues. V lost 3 bases and J 2 bases, leaving 21 bases between the germline ends. The CDR3 sequence is CASSLFTGGILFTDTQYF. The CDR3 DNA sequence: TGTGCCAGCAGTTTGTTTACAGGAGGGATTCTTTTCACAGATACGCAGTATTTT.

This clonotype was seen a handful of times. The chain uses TRBV28 and TRBJ1-1; D is ambiguous. Germline V gene sequence: CDR1 MDHEN, CDR2 SYDVKM. Between the trimmed V and J ends, which lost 2 bases and 1 base, there was a span of 5 bases. CDR3 size: 13 residues. The CDR3 nucleotides are TGTGCCAGCAGTTTAATGCCGAACACTGAAGCTTTCTTT. Amino acid sequence: CASSLMPNTEAFF.

This clonotype was observed a few times. The chain couples TRBV20-1 to TRBJ1-5; 11 nucleotides align to TRBD1. The junction had 9 bases not matched to a gene; V was cut back by 6 bases and J by 5 bases. The length of the CDR3 is 15 residues. The germline CDR1 and CDR2 sequences are DFQATT and SNEGSKA (reference sequence). The CDR3 reads CSANEDRGHDQPQHF. CDR3 DNA: TGCAGTGCCAACGAGGACAGGGGGCACGATCAGCCCCAGCATTTT.

The gene calls are TRBV12-1 and TRBJ1-5; TRBD1 is taken as the D call from the table, unchecked against the DNA. TRBV12-1 represents a pseudogene. This CDR3 spans 15 amino acids. For the CDR3, the DNA is TGTGCCAGCAGCTTGTCCCGGGACAGGGGCCCGGTTGGGCATTTT. Translating gives CASSLSRDRGPVGHF.

The sample holds a few counts of this clonotype. CDR3 in amino acids: CSARGRPTEAFF. In nucleotides, the CDR3 is TGCAGTGCTAGGGGCAGGCCCACTGAAGCTTTCTTT. V and J are TRBV20-1 and TRBJ1-1, with D uncertain. The length of the CDR3 is 12 residues. Trimming took 3 bases from V and 4 from J, leaving 9 bases between them. Per germline, CDR1 DFQATT and CDR2 SNEGSKA (reference sequence).

This clonotype was seen a few times. The genes are TRBV27 and TRBJ1-2; D is unresolved. This CDR3 contains 14 residues. V shed 6 bases and J shed 7 bases, with 18 bases lying between them. Germline V gene lookup returns CDR1 MNHEY and CDR2 SMNVEV (reference sequence). The CDR3 DNA follows: TGTGCCAGCAGGCCTCAGGCGGGGATCGGTGGCTACACCTTC. Residues: CASRPQAGIGGYTF.